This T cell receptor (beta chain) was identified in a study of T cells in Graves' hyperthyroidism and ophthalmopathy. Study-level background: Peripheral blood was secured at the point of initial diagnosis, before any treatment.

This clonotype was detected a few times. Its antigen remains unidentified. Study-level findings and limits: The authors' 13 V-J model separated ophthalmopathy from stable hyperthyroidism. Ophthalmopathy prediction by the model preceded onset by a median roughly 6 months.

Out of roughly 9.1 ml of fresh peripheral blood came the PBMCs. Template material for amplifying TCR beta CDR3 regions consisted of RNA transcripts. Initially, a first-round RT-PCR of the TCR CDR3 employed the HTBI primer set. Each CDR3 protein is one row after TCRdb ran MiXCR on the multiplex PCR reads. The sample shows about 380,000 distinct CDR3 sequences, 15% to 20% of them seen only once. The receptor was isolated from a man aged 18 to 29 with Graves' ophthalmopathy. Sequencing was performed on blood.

The CDR3 loop is CASYETGTNNYGYTF. For the CDR3, the DNA is TGTGCCAGCTACGAGACAGGGACCAATAACTATGGCTACACCTTC. The V call is TRBV7-9, the J call TRBJ1-2; 7 positions match TRBD1. V lost 8 bases, J lost 1 base, and 10 bases stayed unmatched. The CDR3 sequence is 15 residues long. The V gene's germline CDR1 is SEHNR and CDR2 FQNEAQ (reference sequence).